This TCR beta chain appears in the sequencing data of a study of cytomegalovirus exposure and HLA in healthy donors. Study outcomes and limitations: The later analysis indicated that the majority of CMV-associated TCR beta chains appeared HLA-restricted.

In germline, CDR1 is SGHRS, CDR2 YFSETQ. The CDR3 is 15 residues long. V was cut by 0 bases and J by 7 bases, with 11 bases left in between. It was with 60 Vbeta and 13 Jbeta primers that the PCR ran. Profiling relied on immunoSEQ multiplex PCR, and the TCRdb table lists in-frame clones only, not all of them. The sample has around 90,000 clones; 64% are singletons. A word on this clone: The antigen remains unidentified.

The sequence derives from a human donor in good health. The gene calls are TRBV5-1 and TRBJ1-6; TRBD1 might be the D (6 bases). Input material: PBMCs. Written as DNA, the CDR3 is TGCGCCAGCAGCTTGGCTACAGGGCGCAATTCACCCCTCCACTTT. Its translation is CASSLATGRNSPLHF.